The table lists the clone carrying this T cell receptor (beta chain) with a count of one. This record belongs to a study of technical replicates of blood from a few donors. The length of the CDR3 is 14 residues. The germline V gene has CDR1 GTSNPN and CDR2 SVGIG (reference sequence). V lost 3 bases to trimming and J lost 4 bases; unmatched junction nucleotides: 7. Sequenced by immunoSEQ multiplex PCR; TCRdb stores in-frame clones only, minus some. The sample gives 60,000 or so clones, 85% to 90% of which show up once; 4% to 6.5% is in the top ten. The rearrangement joins TRBV30 to TRBJ2-3; TRBD2 agrees at 7 bases. The clonotype was recovered from a human donor in good health. Some clones in this sample may be carry-over from other donors' samples. Sequenced: PBMCs. The CDR3 region has the DNA TGTGCCTGGAGCGGCGGGAGTAGGGCAGATACGCAGTATTTT. It codes for CAWSGGSRADTQYF.